Listed here are 27 T cell receptor beta chains from one sample, sequenced in a study of cytomegalovirus exposure and HLA in healthy donors. Profiled with immunoSEQ multiplex PCR; TCRdb holds only in-frame clones, not every one. The sample contains about 220,000 clones, approximately 83% of which appear only once. Sequencing was done on a sample of PBMCs. These receptor sequences come from a woman aged 30 to 39 in good health and CMV-seropositive.

This chain connects TRBV4-2 to TRBJ2-2, with a possible D match to TRBD2 (6 bases). V was trimmed by 5 bases and J by 0 bases, leaving 13 bases between them. This CDR3 contains 16 residues. Germline-derived CDR1 and CDR2 are LGHNA and YNFKEQ. CDR3: CASSKTSRPNTGELFF. CDR3 bases: TGTGCCAGCAGCAAAACTAGCAGACCGAACACCGGGGAGCTGTTTTTT.

The rearrangement links TRBV9 to TRBJ2-7; 8 positions match TRBD2. Germline CDR1 reads SGDLS; CDR2 reads YYNGEE. V lost 0 bases, J lost 3 bases, and 5 bases stayed unmatched. CDR3 size: 15 residues. The CDR3 DNA reads as TGTGCCAGCAGCGTAGGGTATAGCGGGATCTACGAGCAGTACTTC. Its protein product is CASSVGYSGIYEQYF.

This clone was counted between two and nine times. The chain carries TRBV28 and TRBJ1-2; D gene unclear. Germline assignment: CDR1 MDHEN and CDR2 SYDVKM. Trimming shortened V by 4 bases and J by 8 bases, and 20 bases separated the two germline ends. The CDR3 is 15 amino acids. This chain's CDR3 is CASSSPPTPLRGYTF. DNA of the CDR3: TGTGCCAGCAGTTCGCCCCCGACCCCGTTAAGAGGCTACACCTTC.

V gene TRBV20-1 combines with J gene TRBJ1-2, with D maybe TRBD1 (5 bases). The CDR3 length is 10 residues. Trimming cost V 6 bases and J 7 bases, with 9 bases left between them. From germline, CDR1 is DFQATT and CDR2 SNEGSKA (reference sequence). In nucleotides, the CDR3 is TGCAGTGCCCGGACATTTGGCTACACCTTC. It translates to CSARTFGYTF.

This chain joins TRBV7-2 and TRBJ2-1; D is perhaps TRBD1 (5 bases). The CDR3 length is 14 residues. Germline V gene lookup returns CDR1 SGHTA and CDR2 FQGNSA. Trimming shortened V by 4 bases and J by 8 bases, and 15 bases separated the two germline ends. The DNA of the CDR3 is TGTGCCAGCAGCTCGGCAGGGTCGTTCGATGAGCAGTTCTTC. The encoded protein is CASSSAGSFDEQFF.

The chain combines TRBV19 with TRBJ2-7, with D possibly being TRBD1 (5 bases). This CDR3 has 14 residues. Germline assignment: CDR1 LNHDA and CDR2 SQIVND (reference sequence). The V end lost 3 bases, the J end lost 3 bases, and 12 bases lay between the germline ends. Here the CDR3 DNA reads TGTGCCAGTAGTATGGCAGGGATCAACTACGAGCAGTACTTC. This sequence encodes CASSMAGINYEQYF.

The chain recombines TRBV27 with TRBJ1-1; no firm D call. The CDR3 extends over 13 amino acids. In germline, CDR1 is MNHEY, CDR2 SMNVEV (reference sequence). The V end was cut by 0 bases, the J end by 11 bases, with 13 bases between. The CDR3 nucleotides are TGTGCCAGCAGTTTATCAGGTCTGACATCTGCTTTCTTT. It codes for CASSLSGLTSAFF.

CDR3 amino acids: CASSPAGTIRSYEQYF. The CDR3 coding sequence is TGTGCCAGCAGCCCGGCCGGGACAATCAGATCCTACGAGCAGTACTTC. The J gene is TRBJ2-7, the V gene TRBV5-4; tentatively, D is TRBD1 (6 bases). V gave up 4 bases and J gave up 1 base, with 18 bases separating them. The germline V gene encodes CDR1 SGHNT and CDR2 YYREEE (reference sequence). The CDR3 contains 16 residues.

Points on this clone: Its ends do not fully match the called genes, so a read error is possible. This chain joins TRBV10-3 and TRBJ2-1, with D perhaps matching TRBD1 (5 bases). The length of the CDR3 is 12 residues. The germline gives CDR1 ENHRY, CDR2 SYGVKD. CDR3 bases: TGTGCCAGCAGTCGGACACAGAATGAGCAGTTCTTC. It translates to CASSRTQNEQFF.

V usage is TRBV6-5 and J usage is TRBJ1-3; possibly TRBD1 for D (5 bases). Germline CDR1 is MNHEY and CDR2 is SVGAGI. This CDR3 region has 14 residues. V was cut by 5 bases and J by 4 bases, with 12 bases left in between. As DNA, the CDR3 is TGTGCCAGCAGTGCGGGACGCCCGGGAAACACCATATATTTT. Protein sequence: CASSAGRPGNTIYF.

CDR3 in amino acids: CASSFMTKGLGEQYF. The CDR3 DNA is TGTGCCAGCAGTTTCATGACTAAAGGGCTTGGCGAGCAGTACTTC. V and J are TRBV28 and TRBJ2-7; tentative D call: TRBD2 (5 bases). Trimming stripped 3 bases from V and 6 bases from J, with 18 bases between. The CDR3 runs 15 residues. The germline gives CDR1 MDHEN, CDR2 SYDVKM.

The DNA of the CDR3 is TGTGCCAGCACCGCGGACAGGATTAACTATGGCTACACCTTC. Its translation is CASTADRINYGYTF. The chain employs TRBV5-4 and TRBJ1-2; TRBD1 agrees at 7 bases. This CDR3 has 14 residues. Germline V CDR1 and CDR2: SGHNT, YYREEE (reference sequence). J was trimmed by 1 base and V by 6 bases; bases with no gene match: 6.

The chain carries TRBV27 and TRBJ1-5; 12 nucleotides line up with TRBD1. CDR3 length equals 19 residues. The V gene end was trimmed by 1 base and the J gene end by 1 base; junction bases not matched to a gene: 8. Germline CDR1 and CDR2: MNHEY and SMNVEV (reference sequence). CDR3 sequence reads: CASSLFRDRGRVSNQPQHF. The CDR3, as DNA: TGTGCCAGCAGTTTATTTCGGGACAGGGGGCGGGTCAGCAATCAGCCCCAGCATTTT.

The chain is built from TRBV11-2 and TRBJ1-2; D is undetermined. Germline loops: CDR1 SGHAT, CDR2 FQNNGV. The ends were cut back, 1 base at V and 2 bases at J, with 8 bases in the middle. CDR3 length equals 14 residues. The CDR3 loop reads CASSLVGENYGYTF. CDR3 sequence (DNA): TGTGCCAGCAGCTTAGTTGGAGAAAACTATGGCTACACCTTC.

V is TRBV2 and J is TRBJ1-1; D not resolved. The V and J ends lost 3 bases and 4 bases respectively, with 9 bases between them. From germline, CDR1 is SNHLY and CDR2 FYNNEI. The CDR3 consists of 13 residues. This CDR3 is CASSEAAPTEAFF. The CDR3 DNA is TGTGCCAGCAGTGAGGCAGCGCCCACTGAAGCTTTCTTT.

The chain couples TRBV2 to TRBJ2-1, with 10 bases matching TRBD2. Germline V CDR1 and CDR2: SNHLY, FYNNEI. CDR3 length: 16 amino acids. J was trimmed by 4 bases and V by 4 bases; bases with no gene match: 7. The CDR3 spells CASSVASGSKYNEQFF. CDR3 sequence (DNA): TGTGCCAGCAGTGTGGCTAGCGGGAGTAAGTACAATGAGCAGTTCTTC.

The rearrangement joins TRBV7-9 to TRBJ1-1; a weak D match, TRBD1 (6 bases). CDR1 and CDR2 (germline): SEHNR, FQNEAQ (reference sequence). The CDR3 runs 15 residues. The ends were cut back, 9 bases at V and 3 bases at J, with 20 bases in the middle. CDR3 nucleotide sequence: TGTGCCAGTAGCCCGGGACACCGTCAGGACACTGAAGCTTTCTTT. Its protein is CASSPGHRQDTEAFF.

This clone was observed a few times. The CDR3 bases are TGTGCCAGCAGCCCAGACAGGGGCGAGCAGTACTTC. Amino acid sequence: CASSPDRGEQYF. This chain connects TRBV6-6 to TRBJ2-7; TRBD1 matches at 8 bases. Trimming removed 6 bases from V and 6 bases from J; junction bases left unmatched: 4. Germline V gene lookup returns CDR1 MNHNY and CDR2 SVGAGI (reference sequence). The CDR3 runs 12 residues.

The chain has TRBV7-9 and TRBJ1-2, with 7 bases fitting TRBD1. There are 14 residues in the CDR3. V was pared by 5 bases and J by 4 bases, with 7 bases of the junction left unmatched. CDR1 is SEHNR, CDR2 FQNEAQ, per germline (reference sequence). This chain's CDR3 is CASSPMTGSYGYTF. The CDR3 region has the DNA TGTGCCAGCAGCCCAATGACAGGGTCCTATGGCTACACCTTC.

The chain is built from TRBV9 and TRBJ2-7; 8 nucleotides line up with TRBD2. The length of the CDR3 is 14 residues. Unmatched junction bases numbered 4, after V lost 3 bases and J lost 2 bases. Germline-derived CDR1 and CDR2 are SGDLS and YYNGEE. CDR3: CASSGGLAAYEQYF. CDR3 DNA: TGTGCCAGCAGCGGCGGACTAGCCGCCTACGAGCAGTACTTC.

The rearrangement uses TRBV27 and TRBJ2-7, with 11 bases lining up with TRBD2. The CDR3 is 14 amino acids. Germline trimming cut 6 bases from V and 7 bases from J; bases unmatched to any gene: 8. Germline CDR1 and CDR2: MNHEY and SMNVEV (reference sequence). This chain's CDR3 is CASRNLGLAGEQYF. The CDR3 DNA reads as TGTGCCAGCAGAAACCTAGGACTAGCGGGTGAGCAGTACTTC.

V usage is TRBV7-3 and J usage is TRBJ1-1; 8 nucleotides align to TRBD1. Germline CDR1 is SGHTA and CDR2 is FQGTGA. Unmatched junction bases numbered 4, after V lost 3 bases and J lost 1 base. The CDR3 runs to 15 residues. Here the CDR3 reads CASSLPGQGNTEAFF. The CDR3 DNA sequence: TGTGCCAGCAGCTTGCCCGGACAGGGGAACACTGAAGCTTTCTTT.

The chain joins TRBV27 to TRBJ1-2; 7 bases match TRBD1. CDR3 length equals 14 residues. The ends lost 8 bases at V and 7 bases at J; junction bases unmatched: 13. Germline CDR1 and CDR2: MNHEY and SMNVEV (reference sequence). Written as DNA, the CDR3 is TGTGCCAGCTCCCGGGAGGGGGCGCTGGGTGGCTACACCTTC. This sequence encodes CASSREGALGGYTF.

This clone has a single count. The chain recombines TRBV13 with TRBJ2-3; TRBD2 agrees at 8 bases. The trim removed 5 bases at V and 0 bases at J, leaving 7 bases unmatched. Germline-derived CDR1 and CDR2 are PRHDT and FYEKMQ (reference sequence). CDR3 length: 16 amino acids. CDR3 bases: TGTGCCAGCAGCCCCCGTAGCGGGACTAGCACAGATACGCAGTATTTT. Protein: CASSPRSGTSTDTQYF.

The chain has TRBV4-3 and TRBJ1-2; TRBD1 aligns across 9 bases. Germline lookup yields CDR1 LGHNA and CDR2 YSLEER. There are 14 residues in the CDR3. The ends lost 1 base at V and 3 bases at J; junction bases unmatched: 0. The CDR3 DNA reads as TGCGCCAGCAGCCAAGGGGACAGGGACTATGGCTACACCTTC. Its translation: CASSQGDRDYGYTF.

As for this clone: The junction differs from germline at one of its ends, possibly a read error. J is TRBJ2-7 and V is TRBV7-7; no reliable D call. The CDR3 consists of 13 residues. In germline, CDR1 is SSHAT, CDR2 FNYEAQ (reference sequence). CDR3 sequence reads: CASSSAPLPVRYF. The DNA of the CDR3 is TGTGCTAGCAGCTCCGCTCCATTACCAGTACGGTACTTC.

The rearrangement joins TRBV2 to TRBJ2-7; 7 bases map to TRBD2. This CDR3 is built from 14 residues. Germline values: CDR1 SNHLY, CDR2 FYNNEI. V trimming: 7 bases; J trimming: 1 base; junction bases outside the gene matches: 7. CDR3 region: CASKGGSISYEQYF. The DNA for the CDR3 is TGTGCCAGCAAGGGAGGGAGCATTTCCTACGAGCAGTACTTC.